One sample yielded the 10 T cell receptor beta chains listed below, sequenced in a study of identical twins. From the 5' RACE reads, TCRdb called clonotypes with MiXCR, one entry per CDR3 protein. The sample lists about 700,000 distinct CDR3 sequences, under 9% occurring once. These same records also appear under a second study, on yellow fever vaccine responses in identical twins.

Sequenced sample: PBMCs. Receptor source: a woman between 18 and 29 years old in good health.

The chain carries TRBV3-1 and TRBJ2-5; D might be TRBD2 (6 bases). Trimming took off 1 base at V and 1 base at J, with 16 bases between the two ends. CDR3 size: 17 residues. The germline CDR1 and CDR2 sequences are LGHDT and YNNKEL (reference sequence). The CDR3 is CASSQVKRAELQETQYF. CDR3 bases: TGTGCCAGCAGCCAAGTAAAGCGGGCCGAGCTCCAAGAGACCCAGTACTTC.

In this sample, this clonotype turned up a few times. The chain carries TRBV6-6 and TRBJ1-1, with 8 bases lining up with TRBD1. The CDR3 has 13 residues. Losses at the gene ends were 6 bases for V and 11 bases for J; bases not matched to a gene: 11. Germline CDR1 reads MNHNY; CDR2 reads SVGAGI (reference sequence). The CDR3 DNA reads TGTGCCAGCAGATTAACTACGAGGGACAGGGCTTTCTTT. This translates into CASRLTTRDRAFF.

In its sample, this clonotype was seen a few times. The chain has TRBV9 and TRBJ2-6; D not resolved. Germline CDR1 reads SGDLS; CDR2 reads YYNGEE. V was trimmed by 0 bases and J by 0 bases, leaving 10 bases between them. The CDR3 has 17 amino acids. CDR3 in DNA: TGTGCCAGCAGCGTAGCAGATCGACCCTCTGGGGCCAACGTCCTGACTTTC. Protein sequence: CASSVADRPSGANVLTF.

The sample holds a few counts of this clonotype. V is TRBV6-1 and J is TRBJ1-5; D is unclear. V was shortened by 4 bases and J by 4 bases, with 8 bases between the two germline ends. The CDR3 covers 13 residues. The V gene's germline CDR1 is MNHNS and CDR2 SASEGT. The CDR3, as DNA: TGTGCCAGCAGTGTTTTTAGAAATCAGCCCCAGCATTTT. Translating it yields CASSVFRNQPQHF.

The V call is TRBV5-6, the J call TRBJ2-1; 11 positions agree with TRBD2. The V and J ends lost 4 bases and 10 bases, in that order; junction bases with no gene match: 10. CDR3 length: 15 residues. Germline CDR1 and CDR2: SGHDT and YYEEEE. In DNA, the CDR3 is TGTGCCAGCAGCGGCGGGACTAGCGGAGGGCGGGAGCAGTTCTTC. It translates to CASSGGTSGGREQFF.

The V and J genes are TRBV18 and TRBJ2-1, with D perhaps TRBD2 (6 bases). Trimming shortened V by 2 bases and J by 9 bases, and 11 bases separated the two germline ends. The germline CDR1 and CDR2 sequences are KGHSH and LQKENI. CDR3 length: 13 residues. In nucleotides, the CDR3 is TGTGCCAGCTCACCAGGAGGGCTGGCTGAGCAGTTCTTC. Residues: CASSPGGLAEQFF.

This clonotype showed up just a few times. This chain joins TRBV20-1 and TRBJ2-1; 7 bases match TRBD2. V shed 0 bases, J shed 4 bases, and the junction held 6 bases outside the gene matches. This CDR3 comprises 15 residues. Germline V gene data show CDR1 as DFQATT and CDR2 as SNEGSKA (reference sequence). Here the CDR3 DNA reads TGCAGTGCTAGAGATGGGGGGGAGCCTTACAATGAGCAGTTCTTC. This codes for CSARDGGEPYNEQFF.

This clonotype was seen only a few times. The V and J genes are TRBV29-1 and TRBJ2-4, with a weak D call TRBD2 (5 bases). Germline CDR1 and CDR2: SQVTM and ANQGSEA. The CDR3 is made up of 14 amino acids. Deletions cut 5 bases from V and 0 bases from J, with 11 bases between. CDR3 nucleotide sequence: TGCAGCGTTCGAGGACTGATAGCCAAAAACATTCAGTACTTC. It codes for CSVRGLIAKNIQYF.

This clonotype appeared a few times. The J gene is TRBJ2-1, the V gene TRBV28, with D uncertain. V lost 10 bases to trimming and J lost 4 bases, with 23 bases between them. Germline V gives CDR1 MDHEN, CDR2 SYDVKM. This CDR3 has 16 amino acids. CDR3 in amino acids: CATLALEVDGYNEQFF. CDR3 nucleotides: TGTGCCACCCTGGCCCTAGAAGTGGACGGTTACAATGAGCAGTTCTTC.

Here the CDR3 reads CASSYSSGEIGDTQYF. CDR3 bases: TGTGCCAGCAGTTACTCTAGCGGTGAAATAGGCGATACGCAGTATTTT. V and J are TRBV6-5 and TRBJ2-3; D might be TRBD2 (6 bases). CDR1 and CDR2 from the germline V gene are MNHEY and SVGAGI. V shed 0 bases and J shed 6 bases, with 16 bases lying between them. The CDR3 is made up of 16 amino acids.